The table lists the clone carrying this T cell receptor beta chain with a few counts. The target antigen is unknown. Each donor supplied ten milliliters of peripheral blood. The data belong to a study of blood T cells in healthy people across ages. Study-wide points: Both naive CD4+ cell counts and diversity were greater in long-lived donors than in aged donors. Among T cells, TCR beta diversity per million cells dropped roughly linearly as age rose.

The authors ran a second PCR of roughly 6 to 11 cycles using a sample-barcoded 5' primer and a J-beta primer mix. A template-switch adaptor with 12 random nucleotides tagged each cDNA molecule. TCRdb re-called the 5' RACE reads with MiXCR, one entry per CDR3 protein. The sample shows about 1,500,000 distinct CDR3 sequences, over 25% of them seen only once. CDR1 SGHAT and CDR2 FQNNGV come from the germline V gene. This CDR3 contains 17 residues. Trimming shortened V by 1 base and J by 7 bases, and 23 bases separated the two germline ends. This receptor was obtained from a woman aged 25 to 39 in good health. The chain joins TRBV11-2 to TRBJ2-7, with a weak D call TRBD1 (5 bases). Sequenced material: blood. The CDR3 reads CASSLGVARTWIVEQYF. DNA of the CDR3: TGTGCCAGCAGCTTAGGAGTTGCGAGGACATGGATCGTGGAGCAGTACTTC.